This T cell receptor (beta chain) was sequenced for a study of CD8 T cells in Susac syndrome. Germline-derived CDR1 and CDR2 are KGHSH and LQKENI. This CDR3 comprises 15 residues. V trimming: 2 bases; J trimming: 3 bases; junction bases outside the gene matches: 6. The multiple sclerosis controls comprised treatment-naive patients whose relapsing-remitting disease was stable or active. TEMRA cells were enriched by FACS, and CD4+ and CD8+ T cells were negatively isolated. When the RNA was reverse transcribed, random hexamers were used with an input of roughly 0.5 to 1 ug. The immunoSEQ assay covered 54 Vbeta and 13 Jbeta segments for CDR3. TCRdb itself ran the immunoSEQ multiplex PCR reads through MiXCR, one entry per CDR3 protein. Here the sample spans fewer than 150,000 distinct CDR3 sequences, around 92% being singletons.

This chain uses TRBV18 with TRBJ2-7; 8 bases match TRBD1. This receptor was obtained from a human donor with multiple sclerosis. The specimen was CD4+ T cells from PBMCs. The CDR3 reads CASSPNAGGVYEQYF. The CDR3 coding sequence is TGTGCCAGCTCACCAAACGCAGGGGGCGTCTACGAGCAGTACTTC.